These 29 T cell receptor beta chains came from one sample sequenced in a study of low-dose radiotherapy and immunotherapy resistance in tumors. cDNA synthesis used a TRAV/TRBV-specific primer set for both chains. Using a constant-region primer together with a V-primer adapter, TCRs were subjected to 15 to 20 PCR cycles of amplification. TCRdb analysed the reads with MiXCR anew, one entry per CDR3 protein. The sample includes thousands of distinct CDR3 sequences, roughly 61% seen only once; the top ten take roughly 9.3%. The source is a human donor with advanced metastatic prostate, ovarian, gallbladder or colorectal cancer (not recorded which). This table probably holds off-target reads from a library built for another chain.

The CDR3 protein is CASSFWTASGANVLTF. The CDR3 nucleotides read TGTGCCAGCAGTTTCTGGACAGCCTCTGGGGCCAACGTCCTGACTTTC. The chain links TRBV28 to TRBJ2-6, with D tentatively TRBD1 (6 bases). Germline CDR1 and CDR2: MDHEN and SYDVKM. Trimming shortened V by 3 bases and J by 0 bases, and 9 bases separated the two germline ends. CDR3 length equals 16 residues.

Here the CDR3 DNA reads TGCAGTGCTATCCTAGCGGGAGTAGACACCATTCAGTACTTC. It codes for CSAILAGVDTIQYF. The chain recombines TRBV20-1 with TRBJ2-4; TRBD2 matches 10 bases. CDR3 length: 14 residues. V lost 4 bases, J lost 9 bases, and 9 bases stayed unmatched. The germline V gene encodes CDR1 DFQATT and CDR2 SNEGSKA (reference sequence).

This rearrangement joins TRBV9 to TRBJ2-5, with TRBD2 matching 9 bases. Trimming removed 1 base from V and 5 bases from J; junction bases left unmatched: 12. Germline V gene lookup returns CDR1 SGDLS and CDR2 YYNGEE. The CDR3 totals 17 residues. CDR3 protein: CASSVHSSGNLGETQYF. As DNA, the CDR3 is TGTGCCAGCAGCGTACACTCTAGCGGGAACTTGGGGGAGACCCAGTACTTC. Supplemented by reference TRBV9 and TRBJ2-5, the full variable domain reads DSGVTQTPKHLITATGQRVTLRCSPRSGDLSVYWYQQSLDQGLQFLIQYYNGEERAKGNILERFSAQQFPDLHSELNLSSLELGDSALYFCASSVHSSGNLGETQYFGPGTRLLVL.

CDR3 in DNA: TGTGCTACCGGAACGCGGGAAAGGGGTGAGCAGTTCTTC. The encoded protein is CATGTRERGEQFF. This sequence joins TRBV2 and TRBJ2-1; maybe TRBD2 (6 bases). CDR1 is SNHLY, CDR2 FYNNEI, per germline. The CDR3 contains 13 residues.

The gene calls are TRBV4-3 and TRBJ1-5, with a weak D call TRBD1 (6 bases). The CDR3 covers 14 residues. From germline, CDR1 is LGHNA and CDR2 YSLEER. Between the trimmed V and J ends, which lost 3 bases and 6 bases, there was a span of 12 bases. CDR3 sequence: CASSHEQGSQPQHF. DNA of the CDR3: TGCGCCAGCAGCCATGAACAGGGCAGTCAGCCCCAGCATTTT.

The genes are TRBV15 and TRBJ2-7; unclear D gene. The V gene's germline CDR1 is LNHNV and CDR2 YYDKDF (reference sequence). The CDR3 is 14 residues long. Trimming cost V 3 bases and J 5 bases, with 14 bases left between them. The CDR3 sequence is CATSSGEVLNEQYF. CDR3 DNA sequence: TGTGCCACCAGCAGCGGCGAGGTCCTTAACGAGCAGTACTTC.

This clonotype is a singleton in its sample. The chain combines TRBV7-6 with TRBJ2-4; TRBD2 agrees at 12 bases. V lost 1 base to trimming and J lost 0 bases; unmatched junction nucleotides: 7. The V gene's germline CDR1 is SGHVS and CDR2 FNYEAQ. CDR3 length equals 19 residues. CDR3 nucleotides: TGTGCCAGCAGCTTAGTTGGACTAGCGGGACCCCTAGCCAAAAACATTCAGTACTTC. This encodes CASSLVGLAGPLAKNIQYF.

V gene TRBV19 combines with J gene TRBJ2-2; D uncertain. Germline CDR1 and CDR2: LNHDA and SQIVND (reference sequence). The CDR3 covers 12 residues. The V end was cut by 6 bases, the J end by 5 bases, with 7 bases between. The CDR3 protein is CASSGLTGELFF. The CDR3 DNA reads as TGTGCCAGTAGCGGGTTGACCGGGGAGCTGTTTTTT.

This chain uses TRBV5-5 with TRBJ2-7, with a possible D match to TRBD1 (6 bases). Looked up from germline, CDR1 is SGHKS and CDR2 is YYEKEE (reference sequence). Trimming left V 0 bases short and J 4 bases short, with 14 bases between. The CDR3 runs to 15 residues. CDR3 amino acids: CASSLVGAPGYEQYF. The CDR3 nucleotides read TGTGCCAGCAGCTTGGTGGGGGCGCCGGGTTACGAGCAGTACTTC.

The chain links TRBV24-1 to TRBJ2-1; weak D call: TRBD1 (6 bases). V was pared by 3 bases and J by 9 bases, with 14 bases between. Germline V CDR1 and CDR2: KGHDR, SFDVKD. The CDR3 runs to 14 residues. This CDR3 is CATSDTGNLAEQFF. The CDR3 nucleotides read TGTGCCACCAGTGATACAGGGAATCTGGCTGAGCAGTTCTTC.

The J gene is TRBJ1-4, the V gene TRBV5-1, with D possibly being TRBD1 (5 bases). Trimming left V 5 bases short and J 8 bases short, with 10 bases between. Per the germline V gene, CDR1 is SGHRS and CDR2 is YFSETQ. This CDR3 has 12 amino acids. The CDR3 DNA sequence: TGCGCCAGCAGACAGGACCTGGAAAAACTGTTTTTT. Protein product: CASRQDLEKLFF.

This clonotype was seen a few times. The chain uses TRBV28 and TRBJ2-5, with unresolved D. CDR1 and CDR2 (germline): MDHEN, SYDVKM. The CDR3 runs 9 residues. DNA of the CDR3: TGTGCGGAAGCAGAGACCCAGTACTTC. It yields the protein CAEAETQYF.

The V gene is TRBV6-1, the J gene TRBJ2-7, with TRBD2 as a possible D gene (6 bases). Germline V gives CDR1 MNHNS, CDR2 SASEGT. V was trimmed by 6 bases and J by 2 bases, leaving 11 bases between them. The CDR3 has 13 residues. In DNA, the CDR3 is TGTGCCAGCAGGGGGGGACTTCCCTACGAGCAGTACTTC. As protein: CASRGGLPYEQYF.

This clonotype occurred a few times. One end of the junction fails to match germline, which may point to a read error. The CDR3 spells CASSLDRAERKVF. DNA of the CDR3: TGTGCCAGCAGCTTGGACAGGGCGGAACGGAAAGTCTTT. This chain joins TRBV28 and TRBJ1-5, with 8 positions matching TRBD1. The CDR3 is 13 amino acids. CDR1 and CDR2 from the germline V gene are MDHEN and SYDVKM.

In DNA, the CDR3 is TGCAGCGTTAGACAGGGGACCACTAACGAGCAGTACTTC. Translating gives CSVRQGTTNEQYF. The chain recombines TRBV29-1 with TRBJ2-7; 8 nucleotides line up with TRBD1. Germline values: CDR1 SQVTM, CDR2 ANQGSEA. The CDR3 runs 13 residues. V lost 5 bases to trimming and J lost 5 bases; unmatched junction nucleotides: 8.

This chain connects TRBV5-1 to TRBJ2-1, with TRBD2 matching over 14 bases. Germline CDR1 SGHRS, CDR2 YFSETQ. Germline trimming cut 4 bases from V and 9 bases from J; bases unmatched to any gene: 6. The CDR3 consists of 15 residues. In DNA, the CDR3 is TGCGCCAGCAGCCGAGGGACTAGCGGGAGAACTGAGCAGTTCTTC. Protein product: CASSRGTSGRTEQFF. The full variable domain, completed using reference TRBV5-1 and TRBJ2-1, is KAGVTQTPRYLIKTRGQQVTLSCSPISGHRSVSWYQQTPGQGLQFLFEYFSETQRNKGNFPGRFSGRQFSNSRSEMNVSTLELGDSALYLCASSRGTSGRTEQFFGPGTRLTVL.

This chain links TRBV7-2 with TRBJ2-5, with 8 bases identical to TRBD1. The germline V gene has CDR1 SGHTA and CDR2 FQGNSA. The CDR3 length is 16 residues. With 5 bases clipped from V and 4 bases from J, the junction kept 12 bases outside the gene matches. CDR3 in amino acids: CASSNPDRGILETQYF. In nucleotides, the CDR3 is TGTGCCAGCAGCAACCCCGACAGGGGAATTTTAGAGACCCAGTACTTC.

The chain joins TRBV29-1 to TRBJ1-2; D gene ambiguous. V lost 7 bases to trimming and J lost 7 bases, with 19 bases between them. Germline lookup yields CDR1 SQVTM and CDR2 ANQGSEA. CDR3 length: 13 residues. The CDR3 nucleotides are TGCAGCGCACCATCTCCGGTCTATGGTGGCTACACCTTC. It codes for CSAPSPVYGGYTF.

V and J are TRBV6-8 and TRBJ1-1; D gene unclear. The CDR3 is 14 amino acids. Trimming shortened V by 2 bases and J by 0 bases, and 7 bases separated the two germline ends. CDR1 MNHGY and CDR2 SAAAGT come from the germline V gene. CDR3 bases: TGTGCCAGCAGTTACACAGAAATGAACACTGAAGCTTTCTTT. Its protein product is CASSYTEMNTEAFF.

The chain combines TRBV4-3 with TRBJ2-7; TRBD1 matches at 7 bases. Trimming took 0 bases from V and 0 from J; bases not matched to a gene: 5. Germline-derived CDR1 and CDR2 are LGHNA and YSLEER. The CDR3 spans 16 residues. CDR3 amino acids: CASSQDADRHSYEQYF. The DNA of the CDR3 is TGCGCCAGCAGCCAAGACGCGGACAGGCACTCCTACGAGCAGTACTTC.

The chain couples TRBV29-1 to TRBJ1-6; possibly TRBD1 for D (5 bases). The germline V gene has CDR1 SQVTM and CDR2 ANQGSEA. The V and J ends lost 6 bases and 4 bases respectively, with 16 bases between them. The CDR3 is 15 amino acids. CDR3 protein: CSVRAGTQYNSPLHF. CDR3 nucleotides: TGCAGCGTCCGTGCGGGGACCCAATATAATTCACCCCTCCACTTT.

This clonotype has a handful of counts. The rearrangement links TRBV27 to TRBJ1-4; perhaps TRBD1 as D (6 bases). Germline CDR1 and CDR2: MNHEY and SMNVEV (reference sequence). The ends were cut back, 5 bases at V and 3 bases at J, with 19 bases in the middle. The CDR3 covers 17 residues. In nucleotides, the CDR3 is TGTGCCAGCAGTAGTGGGGGCGAAGGGGTGCCTAATGAAAAACTGTTTTTT. Translated: CASSSGGEGVPNEKLFF.

The chain couples TRBV18 to TRBJ2-3; 9 bases line up with TRBD2. Germline CDR1 reads KGHSH; CDR2 reads LQKENI. CDR3 length equals 17 residues. J gave up 1 base and V 2 bases, and 7 bases lay outside the gene matches. The chain's CDR3 is CASSPRGVAGGTDTQYF. The CDR3 bases are TGTGCCAGCTCACCAAGGGGTGTAGCGGGGGGCACAGATACGCAGTATTTT.

This sequence joins TRBV27 and TRBJ2-7; TRBD1 matches at 9 bases. V shed 5 bases, J shed 5 bases, and the junction held 7 bases outside the gene matches. This CDR3 is built from 14 residues. CDR1 and CDR2 (germline): MNHEY, SMNVEV (reference sequence). The CDR3 DNA follows: TGTGCCAGCAGTCAGTGGGACAGGGCGGACGAGCAGTACTTC. Translating gives CASSQWDRADEQYF.

V gene TRBV15 combines with J gene TRBJ2-1; 9 bases agree with TRBD1. Looked up from germline, CDR1 is LNHNV and CDR2 is YYDKDF (reference sequence). V was clipped by 5 bases and J by 3 bases; unmatched bases: 8. The CDR3 length is 16 residues. CDR3: CATSEKGQGDYNEQFF. In nucleotides, the CDR3 is TGTGCCACCAGCGAGAAGGGACAGGGTGACTACAATGAGCAGTTCTTC.

Of note for this clonotype: An end of the junction differs from the germline gene, which may be a read error. This chain links TRBV18 with TRBJ2-1; 7 bases are a match to TRBD1. Germline CDR1 reads KGHSH; CDR2 reads LQKENI. CDR3 length: 15 amino acids. CDR3 in DNA: TGTGCCAGCTCACCACCCGGGACAGCCTACAATGAACAGTTCTTC. Its translation: CASSPPGTAYNEQFF.

The rearrangement joins TRBV4-1 to TRBJ1-1; D remains ambiguous. Trimming took off 5 bases at V and 3 bases at J, with 22 bases between the two ends. The length of the CDR3 is 17 residues. CDR1 is MGHRA, CDR2 YSYEKL, per germline. CDR3 sequence (DNA): TGCGCCAGCAGCGACCTTGGGAAACATGGGAAGGACACTGAAGCTTTCTTT. Its protein product is CASSDLGKHGKDTEAFF.

The sample holds a few counts of this clonotype. The chain combines TRBV28 with TRBJ2-7; the match to TRBD1 covers 7 bases. V dropped 8 bases and J dropped 0; count of bases not matched to a gene: 7. CDR3 size: 14 residues. Looked up from germline, CDR1 is MDHEN and CDR2 is SYDVKM. The CDR3 protein is CASRGGESSYEQYF. The CDR3 DNA follows: TGTGCCAGCCGAGGGGGCGAGAGCTCCTACGAGCAGTACTTC. Full variable domain (remainder filled in from reference TRBV28 and TRBJ2-7): DVKVTQSSRYLVKRTGEKVFLECVQDMDHENMFWYRQDPGLGLRLIYFSYDVKMKEKGDIPEGYSVSREKKERFSLILESASTNQTSMYLCASRGGESSYEQYFGPGTRLTVT.

The chain recombines TRBV20-1 with TRBJ2-3, with 11 bases aligning to TRBD2. This CDR3 contains 15 residues. Looked up from germline, CDR1 is DFQATT and CDR2 is SNEGSKA (reference sequence). J was trimmed by 2 bases and V by 6 bases; bases with no gene match: 7. In nucleotides, the CDR3 is TGCAGTGCGCCTTTAGCGGGAGGGGTCACAGATACGCAGTATTTT. This sequence encodes CSAPLAGGVTDTQYF.